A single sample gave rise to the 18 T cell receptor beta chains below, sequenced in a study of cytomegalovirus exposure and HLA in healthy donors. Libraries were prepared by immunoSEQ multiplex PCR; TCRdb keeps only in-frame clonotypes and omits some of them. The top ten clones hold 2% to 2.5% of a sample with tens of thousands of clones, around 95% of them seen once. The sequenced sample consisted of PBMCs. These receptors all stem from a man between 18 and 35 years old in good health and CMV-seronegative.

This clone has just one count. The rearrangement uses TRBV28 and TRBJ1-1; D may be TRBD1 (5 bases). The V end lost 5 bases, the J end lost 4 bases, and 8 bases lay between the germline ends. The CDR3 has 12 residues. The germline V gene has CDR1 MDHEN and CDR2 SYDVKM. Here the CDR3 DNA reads TGTGCCAGCAGTAGCGGGGGCACTGAAGCTTTCTTT. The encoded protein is CASSSGGTEAFF.

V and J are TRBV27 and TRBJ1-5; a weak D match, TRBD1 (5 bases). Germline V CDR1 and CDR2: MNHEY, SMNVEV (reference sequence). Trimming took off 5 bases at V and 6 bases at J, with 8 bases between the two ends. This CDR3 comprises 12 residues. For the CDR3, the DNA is TGTGCCAGCAGTCAGGGAAGTCAGCCCCAGCATTTT. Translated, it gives CASSQGSQPQHF.

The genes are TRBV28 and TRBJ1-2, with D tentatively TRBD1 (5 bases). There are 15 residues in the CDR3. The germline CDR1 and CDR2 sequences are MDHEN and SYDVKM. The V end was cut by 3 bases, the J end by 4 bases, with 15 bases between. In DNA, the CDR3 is TGTGCCAGCAGTTTTGTGAACAGGAAGCTCTATGGCTACACCTTC. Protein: CASSFVNRKLYGYTF.

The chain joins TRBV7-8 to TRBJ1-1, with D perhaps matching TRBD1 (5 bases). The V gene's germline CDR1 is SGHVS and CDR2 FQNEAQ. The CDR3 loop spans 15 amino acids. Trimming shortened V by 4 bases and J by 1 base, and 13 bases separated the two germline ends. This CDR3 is CASSYPTAKNTEAFF. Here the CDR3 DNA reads TGTGCCAGCAGCTACCCGACAGCAAAGAACACTGAAGCTTTCTTT.

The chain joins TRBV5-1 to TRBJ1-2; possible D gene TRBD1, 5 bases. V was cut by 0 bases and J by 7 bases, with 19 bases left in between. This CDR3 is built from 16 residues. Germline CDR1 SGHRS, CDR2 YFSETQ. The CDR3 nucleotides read TGCGCCAGCAGCTTGGCCAACCAGGGTGATTTCGTTGGCTACACCTTC. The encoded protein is CASSLANQGDFVGYTF.

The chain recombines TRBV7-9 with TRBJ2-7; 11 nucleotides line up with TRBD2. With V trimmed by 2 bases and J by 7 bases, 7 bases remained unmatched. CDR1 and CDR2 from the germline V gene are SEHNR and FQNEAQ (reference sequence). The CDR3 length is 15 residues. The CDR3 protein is CASSLFPSGRWEQYF. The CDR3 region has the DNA TGTGCCAGCAGCTTATTTCCTAGCGGGAGGTGGGAGCAGTACTTC.

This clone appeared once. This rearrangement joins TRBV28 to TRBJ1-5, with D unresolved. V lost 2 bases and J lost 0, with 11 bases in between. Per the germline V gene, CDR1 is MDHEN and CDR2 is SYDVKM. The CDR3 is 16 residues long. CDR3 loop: CASSLDGVGSNQPQHF. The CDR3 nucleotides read TGTGCCAGCAGTTTAGACGGGGTCGGTAGCAATCAGCCCCAGCATTTT.

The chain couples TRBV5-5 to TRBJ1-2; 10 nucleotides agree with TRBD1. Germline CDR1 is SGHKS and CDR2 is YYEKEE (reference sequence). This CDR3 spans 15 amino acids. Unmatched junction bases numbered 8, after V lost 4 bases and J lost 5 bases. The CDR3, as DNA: TGTGCCAGCAGCCCAGCCGGGACAGGGGATTATGGCTACACCTTC. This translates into CASSPAGTGDYGYTF.

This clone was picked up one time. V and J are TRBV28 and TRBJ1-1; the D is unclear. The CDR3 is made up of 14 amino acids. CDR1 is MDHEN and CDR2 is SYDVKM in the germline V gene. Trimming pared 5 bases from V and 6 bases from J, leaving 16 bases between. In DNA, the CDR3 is TGTGCCAGCAGTCCTTGGGCCCGGCAATCTGAAGCTTTCTTT. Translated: CASSPWARQSEAFF.

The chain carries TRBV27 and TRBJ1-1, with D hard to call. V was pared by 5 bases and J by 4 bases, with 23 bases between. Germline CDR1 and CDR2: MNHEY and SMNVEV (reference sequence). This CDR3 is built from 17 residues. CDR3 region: CASSPPSYGRQATEAFF. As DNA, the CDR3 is TGTGCCAGCAGTCCACCGTCCTACGGCCGCCAGGCCACTGAAGCTTTCTTT.

CDR3 DNA sequence: TGTGCCAGCAGTTTTAACAGCGAGGGAGGCATTCAGTACTTC. Encoded protein: CASSFNSEGGIQYF. This chain uses TRBV27 with TRBJ2-4, with D possibly being TRBD2 (6 bases). Germline loops: CDR1 MNHEY, CDR2 SMNVEV (reference sequence). V was shortened by 3 bases and J by 9 bases, with 15 bases between the two germline ends. This CDR3 contains 14 residues.

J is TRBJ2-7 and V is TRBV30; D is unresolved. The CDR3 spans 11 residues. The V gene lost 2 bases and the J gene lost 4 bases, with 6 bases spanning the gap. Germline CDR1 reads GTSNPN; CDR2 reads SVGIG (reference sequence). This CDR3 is CAWSFQYEQYF. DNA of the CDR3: TGTGCCTGGAGTTTCCAGTACGAGCAGTACTTC.

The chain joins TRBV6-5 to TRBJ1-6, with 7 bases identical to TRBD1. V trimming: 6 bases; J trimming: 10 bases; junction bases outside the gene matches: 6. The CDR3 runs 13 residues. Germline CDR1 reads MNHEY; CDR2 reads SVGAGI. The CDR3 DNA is TGTGCCAGCAGATCGACAGGGAAGTCACCCCTCCACTTT. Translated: CASRSTGKSPLHF.

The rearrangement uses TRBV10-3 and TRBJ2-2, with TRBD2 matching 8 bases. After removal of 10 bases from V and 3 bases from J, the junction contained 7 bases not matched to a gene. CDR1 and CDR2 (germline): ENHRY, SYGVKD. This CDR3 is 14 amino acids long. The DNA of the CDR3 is TGTGCCACCAAGGAACTAGCGGACACCGGGGAGCTGTTTTTT. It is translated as CATKELADTGELFF.

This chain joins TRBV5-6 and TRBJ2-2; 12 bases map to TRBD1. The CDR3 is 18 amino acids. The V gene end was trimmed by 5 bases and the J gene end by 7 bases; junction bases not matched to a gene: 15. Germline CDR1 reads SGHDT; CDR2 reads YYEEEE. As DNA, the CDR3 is TGTGCCAGCAGGCATCTTTCCGGGACAGGGGGCGTGAGCGGGGAGCTGTTTTTT. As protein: CASRHLSGTGGVSGELFF.

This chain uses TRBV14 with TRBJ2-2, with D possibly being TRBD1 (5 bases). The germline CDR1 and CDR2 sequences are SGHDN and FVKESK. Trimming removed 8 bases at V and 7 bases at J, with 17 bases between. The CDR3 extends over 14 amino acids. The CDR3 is CASARPGSGGELFF. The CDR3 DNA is TGTGCCAGCGCCAGGCCAGGGTCGGGCGGGGAGCTGTTTTTT.

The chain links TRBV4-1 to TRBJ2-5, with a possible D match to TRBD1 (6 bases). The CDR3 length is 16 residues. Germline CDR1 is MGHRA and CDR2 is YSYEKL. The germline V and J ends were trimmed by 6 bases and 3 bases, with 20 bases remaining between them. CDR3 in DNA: TGCGCCAGCAGACAGAGGGGGATTGGAGGTGAAGAGACCCAGTACTTC. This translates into CASRQRGIGGEETQYF.

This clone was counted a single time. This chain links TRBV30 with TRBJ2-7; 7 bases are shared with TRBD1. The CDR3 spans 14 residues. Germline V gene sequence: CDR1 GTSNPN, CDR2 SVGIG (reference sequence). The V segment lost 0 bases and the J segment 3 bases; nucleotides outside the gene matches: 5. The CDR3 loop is CAWSVQGIFYEQYF. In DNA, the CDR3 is TGTGCCTGGAGTGTACAGGGGATATTCTACGAGCAGTACTTC.